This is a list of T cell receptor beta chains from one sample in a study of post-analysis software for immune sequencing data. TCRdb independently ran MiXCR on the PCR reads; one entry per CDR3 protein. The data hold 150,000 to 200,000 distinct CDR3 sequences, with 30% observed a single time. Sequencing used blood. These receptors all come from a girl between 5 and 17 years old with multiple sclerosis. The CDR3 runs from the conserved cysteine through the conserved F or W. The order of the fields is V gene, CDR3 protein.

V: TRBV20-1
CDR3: CSARDVRTRGGLDEQFF

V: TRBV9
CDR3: CASSSRISGGETQYF

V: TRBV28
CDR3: CASSCASGIRERYF

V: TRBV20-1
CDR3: CSARGQAFNYGYTF

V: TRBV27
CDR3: CASSLSTSGRGTDTQYF

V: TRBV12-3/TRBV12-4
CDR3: CASEPGLASTGELFF

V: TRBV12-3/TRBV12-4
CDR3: CASTSSGGPRETQYF

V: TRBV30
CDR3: CAWSIGTEYEQYF

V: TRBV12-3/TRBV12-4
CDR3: CASGKGSPQPQHF

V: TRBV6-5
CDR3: CASSYSGEMNTEAFF

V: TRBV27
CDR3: CASSLSREGETQYF

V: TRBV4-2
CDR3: CASSQVAGSAYTGELFF

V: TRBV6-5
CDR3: CASSYSPGLAISSYNEQFF

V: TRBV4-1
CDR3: CASSRAQTSGRAAYEQYF

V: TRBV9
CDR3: CASSVAGEWFDNEQFF

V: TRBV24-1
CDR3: CATSKASRQPQHF

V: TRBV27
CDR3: CASSAIPGQTAPLHF

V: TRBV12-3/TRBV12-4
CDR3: CASSPLGSPPHF

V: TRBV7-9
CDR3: CASSSYRAGVPYEQYF

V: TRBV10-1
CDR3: CASSGGAQDTQYF

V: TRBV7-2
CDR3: CASSPFPGLVYEQYF

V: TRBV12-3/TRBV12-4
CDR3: CASNTGQITDTQYF

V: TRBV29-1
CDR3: CSIGGDGQETQYF

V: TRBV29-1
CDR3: CSARQVSYNEQFF

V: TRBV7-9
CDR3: CASSPIVLAGGPRYEQYF

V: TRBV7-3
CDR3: CASSLTGLGSYNEQYF

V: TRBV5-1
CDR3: CASSLASGGAYNEQYF

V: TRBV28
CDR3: CASSSDAGGRFGYTF

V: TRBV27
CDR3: CASSLLPTGGRSVGYTF

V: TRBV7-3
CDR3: CASSSTGELFF

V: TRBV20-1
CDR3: CSALRLAALGRETQYF

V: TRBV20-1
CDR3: CSASVPGASSYNSPLHF

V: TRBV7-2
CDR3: CASSSYGGITDTQYF

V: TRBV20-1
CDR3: CSARSGQGYEQYF

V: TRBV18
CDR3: CASSPPIASGRNIQYF

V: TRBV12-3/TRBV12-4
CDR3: CASSTTTSGKEQFF

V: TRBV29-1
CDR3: CSVVRGQGSRAGEQYF

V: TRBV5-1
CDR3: CASSYGRIMNTEAFF